These 32 T cell receptor beta chains originate from one sample sequenced in a study of T-cell memory formation after mild COVID-19. One entry per CDR3 protein, called by TCRdb with MiXCR from the 5' RACE reads. The table has 150,000 to 200,000 distinct CDR3 sequences, roughly 15% seen once. The sequenced material came from PBMCs or a T cell subset sorted from them (not recorded which). Receptors originate from an adult woman who had mild COVID-19 (a few samples of this study predate the infection). Cell type and time point are not known.

In this sample, this clonotype turned up a few times. The CDR3 carries no conserved terminal phenylalanine or tryptophan, so it likely arises from a read error. The rearrangement uses TRBV5-1 and TRBJ2-7; D uncertain. The CDR3 has 14 amino acids. V was pared by 4 bases and J by 1 base, with 12 bases between. Germline V gene lookup returns CDR1 SGHRS and CDR2 YFSETQ. The DNA of the CDR3 is TGCGCCAGCAGCGGAAGAGACGTTTCCTACGAGCAGTACTTA. Translation gives CASSGRDVSYEQYL.

The V and J genes are TRBV28 and TRBJ2-1; no clear D gene. This CDR3 is 11 amino acids long. Germline V gene data show CDR1 as MDHEN and CDR2 as SYDVKM. Between the trimmed V and J ends, which lost 7 bases and 6 bases, there was a span of 7 bases. The CDR3 DNA sequence: TGTGCCAGCACCGTGGGCAATGAGCAGTTCTTC. Its translation is CASTVGNEQFF.

This clonotype has more than one count but fewer than ten. The genes are TRBV5-1 and TRBJ2-5; 7 nucleotides agree with TRBD2. The trim removed 2 bases at V and 2 bases at J, leaving 3 bases unmatched. The CDR3 contains 14 residues. CDR1 is SGHRS and CDR2 is YFSETQ in the germline V gene. CDR3 sequence reads: CASSFGGSQETQYF. As DNA, the CDR3 is TGCGCCAGCAGCTTCGGGGGGTCGCAAGAGACCCAGTACTTC.

V usage is TRBV12-3 or TRBV12-4 and J usage is TRBJ1-2; 9 positions match TRBD1. Losses at the gene ends were 5 bases for V and 6 bases for J; bases not matched to a gene: 4. The CDR3 extends over 13 amino acids. CDR3 sequence: CASSAGTGNGYTF. In nucleotides, the CDR3 is TGTGCCAGCAGTGCCGGGACAGGGAATGGCTACACCTTC.

This clonotype was detected a few times. The gene calls are TRBV7-7 and TRBJ2-3; 7 bases agree with TRBD2. Germline trimming cut 5 bases from V and 0 bases from J; bases unmatched to any gene: 14. From germline, CDR1 is SSHAT and CDR2 FNYEAQ (reference sequence). The CDR3 is 18 residues long. In nucleotides, the CDR3 is TGTGCCAGCAGCCCATTCCGGGCGGGAGCCCCTAGCACAGATACGCAGTATTTT. Amino acid sequence: CASSPFRAGAPSTDTQYF.

Only a few counts were recorded for this clonotype. This sequence joins TRBV5-5 and TRBJ1-2; 11 bases line up with TRBD1. The CDR3 totals 18 residues. Germline CDR1 and CDR2: SGHKS and YYEKEE (reference sequence). The ends lost 4 bases at V and 5 bases at J; junction bases unmatched: 16. The DNA for the CDR3 is TGTGCCAGCAGCCCGGGGTCCCCCGGGACAGGGGGTCGGTATGGCTACACCTTC. Translated: CASSPGSPGTGGRYGYTF.

This chain uses TRBV7-9 with TRBJ2-1; D unclear. CDR1 and CDR2 from the germline V gene are SEHNR and FQNEAQ (reference sequence). The V gene lost 7 bases and the J gene lost 0 bases, with 13 bases spanning the gap. The CDR3 runs 15 residues. The DNA of the CDR3 is TGTGCCAGCAAACGTGGCAGGAGCTCCTACAATGAGCAGTTCTTC. As protein: CASKRGRSSYNEQFF.

This clonotype has a handful of counts. This chain connects TRBV6-5 to TRBJ2-3; D might be TRBD2 (5 bases). The germline V and J ends were trimmed by 1 base and 3 bases, with 17 bases remaining between them. The CDR3 spans 17 residues. Germline V gene sequence: CDR1 MNHEY, CDR2 SVGAGI. The CDR3 nucleotides are TGTGCCAGCAGTTACTTGAACTCTGAGAGGGTAACAGATACGCAGTATTTT. Its protein product is CASSYLNSERVTDTQYF.

The rearrangement joins TRBV12-3 or TRBV12-4 to TRBJ2-2, with 7 bases identical to TRBD1. This CDR3 comprises 15 residues. V lost 6 bases and J lost 5; bases outside the gene matches: 9. The CDR3 DNA follows: TGTGCCAGCAGCGAAACGACAGGGAAAACCGGGGAGCTGTTTTTT. Translation gives CASSETTGKTGELFF.

CDR3 sequence (DNA): TGCGCCAGCAGCACCGGGACAGCCCAAGAGACCCAGTACTTC. This gives the protein CASSTGTAQETQYF. The genes are TRBV5-1 and TRBJ2-5; 7 positions agree with TRBD1. The CDR3 runs 14 residues. Germline lookup yields CDR1 SGHRS and CDR2 YFSETQ. V lost 4 bases and J lost 1; bases outside the gene matches: 4. Using reference TRBV5-1 and TRBJ2-5 for the parts outside the CDR3, the full variable domain is KAGVTQTPRYLIKTRGQQVTLSCSPISGHRSVSWYQQTPGQGLQFLFEYFSETQRNKGNFPGRFSGRQFSNSRSEMNVSTLELGDSALYLCASSTGTAQETQYFGPGTRLLVL.

This clonotype was detected a few times. The V gene is TRBV5-5, the J gene TRBJ2-1, with 12 bases that match TRBD2. Germline CDR1 SGHKS, CDR2 YYEKEE (reference sequence). The ends lost 5 bases at V and 0 bases at J; junction bases unmatched: 6. This CDR3 is 17 amino acids long. The CDR3 region is CASRILAGGFSYNEQFF. DNA for the CDR3: TGTGCCAGCAGGATACTAGCGGGGGGCTTCTCCTACAATGAGCAGTTCTTC.

The chain carries TRBV6-8 and TRBJ1-1; 8 bases align to TRBD1. Germline V gives CDR1 MNHGY, CDR2 SAAAGT. This CDR3 has 15 amino acids. Losses at the gene ends were 6 bases for V and 1 base for J; bases not matched to a gene: 7. The chain's CDR3 is CASRTLGTGNTEAFF. CDR3 sequence (DNA): TGTGCCAGCAGAACCCTCGGGACAGGGAACACTGAAGCTTTCTTT.

This clonotype showed up many times. The rearrangement joins TRBV3-1 to TRBJ2-3, with D tentatively TRBD2 (6 bases). There are 14 residues in the CDR3. Germline-derived CDR1 and CDR2 are LGHDT and YNNKEL (reference sequence). Trimming left V 2 bases short and J 0 bases short, with 6 bases between. This CDR3 is CASSQTSSTDTQYF. The CDR3 nucleotides are TGTGCCAGCAGCCAAACTAGCAGCACAGATACGCAGTATTTT.

The chain uses TRBV19 and TRBJ2-3; no definite D call. Germline lookup yields CDR1 LNHDA and CDR2 SQIVND (reference sequence). The CDR3 spans 13 residues. V was clipped by 9 bases and J by 1 base, with 11 bases between them. CDR3 sequence: CASRKSGTDTQYF. The DNA of the CDR3 is TGTGCCAGCCGGAAATCAGGCACAGATACGCAGTATTTT.

This clonotype was found many times. The chain links TRBV11-1 to TRBJ2-7; D gene unclear. Trimming removed 1 base from V and 6 bases from J, with 7 bases in between. The CDR3 contains 12 residues. CDR1 is SGHAT, CDR2 FQDESV, per germline (reference sequence). The CDR3 bases are TGTGCCAGCAGCTTAGAGGGTGGCGAGCAGTACTTC. Its protein is CASSLEGGEQYF.

In this sample, this clonotype turned up a few times. The rearrangement links TRBV7-9 to TRBJ2-2, with D perhaps assigned TRBD1 or TRBD2 (5 bases each). Trimming took 7 bases from V and 6 from J, leaving 12 bases between them. Germline CDR1 and CDR2: SEHNR and FQNEAQ (reference sequence). This CDR3 comprises 13 residues. CDR3 sequence (DNA): TGTGCCAGCACTCTACGGGGCTCCGGGGAGCTGTTTTTT. Translated: CASTLRGSGELFF.

This clonotype appeared many times. The gene calls are TRBV12-3 or TRBV12-4 and TRBJ2-7; D uncertain. The CDR3 has 15 amino acids. Trimming left V 5 bases short and J 5 bases short, with 19 bases between. The chain's CDR3 is CASSTDGNGPHEQYF. The CDR3, as DNA: TGTGCCAGCAGTACGGATGGGAACGGGCCGCACGAGCAGTACTTC.

The V and J genes are TRBV20-1 and TRBJ2-2, with D maybe TRBD2 (6 bases). Germline lookup yields CDR1 DFQATT and CDR2 SNEGSKA (reference sequence). This CDR3 spans 15 amino acids. V was clipped by 3 bases and J by 4 bases, with 15 bases between them. CDR3 amino acids: CSARLTTSSTGELFF. The CDR3 bases are TGCAGTGCTAGGCTGACTACTAGCTCCACCGGGGAGCTGTTTTTT.

The J gene is TRBJ2-5, the V gene TRBV7-6; D possibly corresponds to TRBD1 (6 bases). Germline CDR1 and CDR2: SGHVS and FNYEAQ. V lost 1 base and J lost 1, with 22 bases in between. CDR3 size: 19 residues. The CDR3 nucleotides are TGTGCCAGCAGCTTAGTATCAGGGGTCAACAAACTAGTCCAAGAGACCCAGTACTTC. It translates to CASSLVSGVNKLVQETQYF.

V and J are TRBV5-1 and TRBJ2-7, with 10 bases that match TRBD2. The ends lost 5 bases at V and 9 bases at J; junction bases unmatched: 23. CDR3 length: 18 amino acids. The germline V gene encodes CDR1 SGHRS and CDR2 YFSETQ. CDR3 amino acids: CASRAGLADHDNAPMQYF. CDR3 in DNA: TGCGCCAGCAGAGCCGGACTAGCGGATCATGACAATGCACCGATGCAGTACTTC.

The V call is TRBV20-1, the J call TRBJ2-7; no clear D gene. Trimming left V 3 bases short and J 3 bases short, with 9 bases between. This CDR3 spans 12 amino acids. CDR1 and CDR2 (germline): DFQATT, SNEGSKA (reference sequence). The CDR3, as DNA: TGCAGTGCTAGCGGGTTACGCTACGAGCAGTACTTC. This translates into CSASGLRYEQYF.

This clonotype showed up just a few times. The rearrangement uses TRBV4-3 and TRBJ1-2, with 7 bases aligning to TRBD1. The junction had 13 bases not matched to a gene; V was cut back by 3 bases and J by 3 bases. CDR1 and CDR2 (germline): LGHNA, YSLEER. The CDR3 has 17 amino acids. As DNA, the CDR3 is TGCGCCAGCAGCCACGAATTGGAGGGGGCGCCTCACTATGGCTACACCTTC. Protein: CASSHELEGAPHYGYTF.

This chain links TRBV20-1 with TRBJ2-1, with TRBD1 matching 9 bases. The CDR3 covers 15 residues. J was trimmed by 8 bases and V by 4 bases; bases with no gene match: 12. CDR1 DFQATT and CDR2 SNEGSKA come from the germline V gene (reference sequence). This chain's CDR3 is CSATEGGQGVYEQFF. The CDR3 bases are TGCAGTGCTACCGAAGGGGGACAGGGAGTTTATGAGCAGTTCTTC.

The V call is TRBV20-1, the J call TRBJ1-4; the match to TRBD1 covers 10 bases. Germline-derived CDR1 and CDR2 are DFQATT and SNEGSKA (reference sequence). V lost 0 bases and J lost 7; bases outside the gene matches: 11. The CDR3 runs 17 residues. The CDR3 protein is CSAREIWDRGRGEKLFF. CDR3 sequence (DNA): TGCAGTGCTAGAGAAATCTGGGACAGGGGCCGGGGTGAAAAACTGTTTTTT.

This clonotype was recorded a few times. The rearrangement joins TRBV27 to TRBJ2-7; perhaps TRBD2 as D (6 bases). V dropped 6 bases and J dropped 4 bases, with 19 bases sitting between them. This CDR3 has 15 residues. CDR1 and CDR2 (germline): MNHEY, SMNVEV (reference sequence). The CDR3 DNA is TGTGCCAGCAGCCGCGACGGCGCTGGGAGGTACGAGCAGTACTTC. This translates into CASSRDGAGRYEQYF.

The genes are TRBV18 and TRBJ2-1, with 8 bases aligning to TRBD1. There are 16 residues in the CDR3. Germline-derived CDR1 and CDR2 are KGHSH and LQKENI. Losses at the gene ends were 4 bases for V and 5 bases for J; bases not matched to a gene: 10. The CDR3 nucleotides are TGTGCCAGCTCACTACAGACAGGGGCGCTTCACAATGAGCAGTTCTTC. This sequence encodes CASSLQTGALHNEQFF.

The chain links TRBV27 to TRBJ1-2, with D hard to call. CDR3 length equals 13 residues. V lost 3 bases and J 6 bases, leaving 11 bases between the germline ends. The V gene's germline CDR1 is MNHEY and CDR2 SMNVEV (reference sequence). The CDR3: CASSFTGEDGYTF. CDR3 DNA sequence: TGTGCCAGCAGTTTTACCGGGGAGGATGGCTACACCTTC.

V usage is TRBV7-9 and J usage is TRBJ1-2; the D gene is possibly TRBD1 (6 bases). Germline CDR1 is SEHNR and CDR2 is FQNEAQ (reference sequence). The CDR3 spans 18 residues. V was shortened by 0 bases and J by 1 base, with 18 bases between the two germline ends. In DNA form, the CDR3 reads TGTGCCAGCAGCTTAGCCCTCCCGGGGACATTCGTTAACTATGGCTACACCTTC. Translation gives CASSLALPGTFVNYGYTF.

V and J are TRBV7-9 and TRBJ1-4; 10 bases line up with TRBD1. The CDR3 spans 15 residues. The V segment lost 5 bases and the J segment 5 bases; nucleotides outside the gene matches: 5. CDR1 and CDR2 (germline): SEHNR, FQNEAQ (reference sequence). The chain's CDR3 is CASSPPGQGNEKLFF. In DNA, the CDR3 is TGTGCCAGCAGCCCACCGGGACAGGGGAATGAAAAACTGTTTTTT.

This clonotype was seen only a few times. This sequence joins TRBV5-4 and TRBJ2-1; 10 bases map to TRBD2. Germline V gives CDR1 SGHNT, CDR2 YYREEE (reference sequence). This CDR3 comprises 18 residues. The ends lost 0 bases at V and 10 bases at J; junction bases unmatched: 16. This CDR3 is CASSLVASGSQPSGEQFF. As DNA, the CDR3 is TGTGCCAGCAGCTTGGTTGCTAGCGGGAGCCAGCCCTCAGGGGAGCAGTTCTTC.

This clonotype was seen a few times. V and J are TRBV13 and TRBJ2-4; TRBD1 matches 9 bases. This CDR3 has 15 amino acids. Trimming took 4 bases from V and 7 from J; bases not matched to a gene: 8. The germline V gene encodes CDR1 PRHDT and CDR2 FYEKMQ (reference sequence). CDR3 sequence: CASSSQGQGVNIQYF. CDR3 DNA: TGTGCCAGCAGCTCCCAGGGACAGGGAGTGAACATTCAGTACTTC. Full variable domain (outside the CDR3, taken from reference TRBV13 and TRBJ2-4): AAGVIQSPRHLIKEKRETATLKCYPIPRHDTVYWYQQGPGQDPQFLISFYEKMQSDKGSIPDRFSAQQFSDYHSELNMSSLELGDSALYFCASSSQGQGVNIQYFGAGTRLSVL.

CDR3 sequence reads: CASSQTGGGYEQYF. The CDR3 nucleotides read TGTGCCAGCAGTCAGACAGGGGGAGGCTACGAGCAGTACTTC. The chain couples TRBV6-5 to TRBJ2-7; 9 bases are a match to TRBD1. Trimming at V came to 5 bases and at J to 3 bases, leaving 5 bases not matched to a gene. This CDR3 contains 14 residues. Germline assignment: CDR1 MNHEY and CDR2 SVGAGI.